What follows describes a single TCR beta chain. Its antigen remains unidentified. The CDR3 extends over 15 amino acids. V was clipped by 4 bases and J by 0 bases, with 12 bases between them. The germline V gene has CDR1 MNHEY and CDR2 SMNVEV (reference sequence). This was a survey-level run. In the authors' workflow: The detection floor for productive clonotype frequency was 2.59 x 10-5. Clones were sequenced by immunoSEQ multiplex PCR, and TCRdb holds only the in-frame ones, with some missing. Clone size and the V and J calls come from that table; the DNA yielded D and trimming. This table holds around 23,000 clones, over 80% found once. This entry comes from a study of STAT5B mutations in CD4+ large granular lymphocyte leukemia. Study-level findings and limits: Without putative leukemic clones, patient CD4-sorted repertoires remained more clonal than healthy CD4+ repertoires.

The TCR was taken from a human donor in good health. The V and J genes are TRBV27 and TRBJ1-2; D might be TRBD1 (5 bases). The specimen was CD4+ T cells from blood buffy coats. CDR3 protein: CASSYRDGSNYGYTF. The CDR3, as DNA: TGTGCCAGCAGTTACCGGGACGGATCTAACTATGGCTACACCTTC.